This T cell receptor beta chain derives from a study of patients and donors after allogeneic stem cell transplantation. The germline gives CDR1 SGHRS, CDR2 YFSETQ. Trimming removed 3 bases from V and 8 bases from J; junction bases left unmatched: 5. There are 14 residues in the CDR3. TCRdb passed the RT-PCR reads through MiXCR, listing each CDR3 protein once. The profile shows approximately 200,000 distinct CDR3 sequences, less than 45% of them singletons. There are a few counts of this clonotype. The clonotype was recovered from a human donor who was either an allogeneic HSCT recipient or a stem cell or donor lymphocyte infusion donor (not recorded which). It is not recorded whose cells these are; they may come from a transplant donor. Sequenced material: blood, either unsorted or a sorted T cell fraction (not recorded which). This sequence joins TRBV5-1 and TRBJ1-6; TRBD1 agrees at 7 bases. The CDR3 coding sequence is TGCGCCAGCAGCTCCACAGGGGCTGATTCACCCCTCCACTTT. This gives the protein CASSSTGADSPLHF.